This TCR beta chain was obtained from a study of cytomegalovirus exposure and HLA in healthy donors. PCR amplification relied on 60 Vbeta primers (plus 13 Jbeta primers). The repertoire was sequenced with immunoSEQ multiplex PCR; TCRdb's copy has only in-frame clones and lacks some. This sample carries 130,000 to 150,000 clones, 70% to 85% of them seen once, and the ten largest clones take around 3.2%. This clone has a handful of counts. This clonotype was obtained from a male donor in good health and CMV-seronegative. The sequencing sample was made of PBMCs.

For the CDR3, the DNA is TGTGCCAGCAGCTTCTGGGACAGCAAGGAGGGCTATGGCTACACCTTC. This encodes CASSFWDSKEGYGYTF. This chain uses TRBV7-3 with TRBJ1-2; TRBD1 matches 7 bases. J was trimmed by 4 bases and V by 3 bases; bases with no gene match: 11. The CDR3 runs 16 residues. Germline V gene lookup returns CDR1 SGHTA and CDR2 FQGTGA.